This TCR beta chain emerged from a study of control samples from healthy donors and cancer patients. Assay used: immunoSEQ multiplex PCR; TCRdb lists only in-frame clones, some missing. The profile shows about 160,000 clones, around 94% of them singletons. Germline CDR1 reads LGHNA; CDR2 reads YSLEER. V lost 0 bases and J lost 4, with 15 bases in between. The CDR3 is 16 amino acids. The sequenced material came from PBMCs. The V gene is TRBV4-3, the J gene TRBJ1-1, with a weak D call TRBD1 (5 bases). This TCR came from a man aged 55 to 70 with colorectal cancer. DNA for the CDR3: TGCGCCAGCAGCCAAGATCGGAAGGGCGGGGGCACTGAAGCTTTCTTT. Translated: CASSQDRKGGGTEAFF.